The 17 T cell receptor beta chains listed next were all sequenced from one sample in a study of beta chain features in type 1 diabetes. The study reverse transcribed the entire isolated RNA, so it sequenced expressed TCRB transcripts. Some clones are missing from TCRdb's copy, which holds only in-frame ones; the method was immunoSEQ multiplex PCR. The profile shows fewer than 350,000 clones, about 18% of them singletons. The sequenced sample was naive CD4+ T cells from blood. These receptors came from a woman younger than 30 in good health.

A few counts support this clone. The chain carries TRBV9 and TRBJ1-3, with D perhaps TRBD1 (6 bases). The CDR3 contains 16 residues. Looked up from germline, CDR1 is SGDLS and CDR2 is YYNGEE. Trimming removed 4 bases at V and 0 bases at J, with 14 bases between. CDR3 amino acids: CASSFAPDSSGNTIYF. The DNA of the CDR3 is TGTGCCAGCAGCTTTGCCCCGGACAGCTCTGGAAACACCATATATTTT.

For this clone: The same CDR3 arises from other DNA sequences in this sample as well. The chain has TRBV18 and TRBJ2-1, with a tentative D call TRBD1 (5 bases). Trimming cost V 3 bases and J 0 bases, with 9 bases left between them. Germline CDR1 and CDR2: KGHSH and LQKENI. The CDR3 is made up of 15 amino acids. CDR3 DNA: TGTGCCAGCTCACCCCAGGGCTACTCCTACAATGAGCAGTTCTTC. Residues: CASSPQGYSYNEQFF.

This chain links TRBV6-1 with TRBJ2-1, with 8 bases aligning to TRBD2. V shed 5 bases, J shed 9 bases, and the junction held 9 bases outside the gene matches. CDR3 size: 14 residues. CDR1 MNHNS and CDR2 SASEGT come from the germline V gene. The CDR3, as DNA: TGTGCCAGCAGTCCCGTCCGGGGGGGAGGTGAGCAGTTCTTC. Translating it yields CASSPVRGGGEQFF.

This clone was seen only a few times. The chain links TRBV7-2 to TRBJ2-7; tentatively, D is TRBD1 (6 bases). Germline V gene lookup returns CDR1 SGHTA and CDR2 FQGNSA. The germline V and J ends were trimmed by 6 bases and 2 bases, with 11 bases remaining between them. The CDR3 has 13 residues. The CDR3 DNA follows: TGTGCCAGCAGTTTCGGACAGACCTACGAGCAGTACTTC. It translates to CASSFGQTYEQYF.

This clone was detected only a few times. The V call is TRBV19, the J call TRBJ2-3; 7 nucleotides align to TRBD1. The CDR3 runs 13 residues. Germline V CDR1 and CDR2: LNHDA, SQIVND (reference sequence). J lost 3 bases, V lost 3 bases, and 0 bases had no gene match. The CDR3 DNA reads TGTGCCAGTAGTATGGACAGGACAGATACGCAGTATTTT. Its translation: CASSMDRTDTQYF.

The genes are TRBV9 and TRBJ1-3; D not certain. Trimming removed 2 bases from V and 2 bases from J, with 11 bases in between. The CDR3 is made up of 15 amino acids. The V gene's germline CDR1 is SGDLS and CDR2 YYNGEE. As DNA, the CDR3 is TGTGCCAGCAGCGTTGAGAGCGGGGCTGGAAACACCATATATTTT. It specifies CASSVESGAGNTIYF.

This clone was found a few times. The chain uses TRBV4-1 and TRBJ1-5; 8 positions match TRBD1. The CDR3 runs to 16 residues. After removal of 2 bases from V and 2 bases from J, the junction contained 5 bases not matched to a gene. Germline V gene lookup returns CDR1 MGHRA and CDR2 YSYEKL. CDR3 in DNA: TGCGCCAGCAGCCAAACGACAGGGGTCCGCAATCAGCCCCAGCATTTT. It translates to CASSQTTGVRNQPQHF.

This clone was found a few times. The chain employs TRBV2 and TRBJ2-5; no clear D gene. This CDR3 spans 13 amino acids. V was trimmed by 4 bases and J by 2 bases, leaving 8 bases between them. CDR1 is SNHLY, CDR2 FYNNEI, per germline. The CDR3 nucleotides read TGTGCCAGCAGTGTGACACCACAAGAGACCCAGTACTTC. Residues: CASSVTPQETQYF.

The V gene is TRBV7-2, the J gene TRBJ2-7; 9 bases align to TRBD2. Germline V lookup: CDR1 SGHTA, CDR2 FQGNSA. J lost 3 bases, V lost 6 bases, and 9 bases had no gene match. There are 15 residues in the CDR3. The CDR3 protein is CASRTASGTFYEQYF. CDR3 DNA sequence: TGTGCCAGCAGGACCGCTAGCGGGACCTTCTACGAGCAGTACTTC.

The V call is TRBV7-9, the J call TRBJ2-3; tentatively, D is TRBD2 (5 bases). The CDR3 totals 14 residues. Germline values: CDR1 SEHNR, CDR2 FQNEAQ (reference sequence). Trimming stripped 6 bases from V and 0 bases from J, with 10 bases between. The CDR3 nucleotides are TGTGCCAGCAGACCCAGCGGAAGCACAGATACGCAGTATTTT. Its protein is CASRPSGSTDTQYF.

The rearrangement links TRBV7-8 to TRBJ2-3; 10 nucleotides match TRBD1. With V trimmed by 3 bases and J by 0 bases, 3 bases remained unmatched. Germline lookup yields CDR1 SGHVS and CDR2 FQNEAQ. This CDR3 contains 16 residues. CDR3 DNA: TGTGCCAGCAGCTTCCGACAGGGGGCTAGCACAGATACGCAGTATTTT. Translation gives CASSFRQGASTDTQYF.

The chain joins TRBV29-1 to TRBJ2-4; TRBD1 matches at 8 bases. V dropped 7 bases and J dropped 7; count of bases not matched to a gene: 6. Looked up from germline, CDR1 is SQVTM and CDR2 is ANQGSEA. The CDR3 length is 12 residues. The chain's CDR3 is CSGLQGANIQYF. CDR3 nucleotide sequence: TGCAGCGGGTTGCAGGGGGCGAACATTCAGTACTTC.

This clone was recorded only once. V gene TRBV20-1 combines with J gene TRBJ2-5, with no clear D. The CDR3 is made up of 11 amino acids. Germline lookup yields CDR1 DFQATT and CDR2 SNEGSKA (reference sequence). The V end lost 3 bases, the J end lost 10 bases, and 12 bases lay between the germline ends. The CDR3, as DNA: TGCAGTGCTAGCCCTCAAGAGCTCCAGTACTTC. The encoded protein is CSASPQELQYF.

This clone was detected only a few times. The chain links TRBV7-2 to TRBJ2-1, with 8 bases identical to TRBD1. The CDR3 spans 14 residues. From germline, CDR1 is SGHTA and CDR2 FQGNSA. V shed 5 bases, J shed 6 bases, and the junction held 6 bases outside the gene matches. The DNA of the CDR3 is TGTGCCAGCAGCCGTATCACAGGGGGCAATGAGCAGTTCTTC. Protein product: CASSRITGGNEQFF. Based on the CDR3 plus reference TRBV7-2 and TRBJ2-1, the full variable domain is GAGVSQSPSNKVTEKGKDVELRCDPISGHTALYWYRQSLGQGLEFLIYFQGNSAPDKSGLPSDRFSAERTGGSVSTLTIQRTQQEDSAVYLCASSRITGGNEQFFGPGTRLTVL.

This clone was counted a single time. The CDR3 protein is CASRLNWAGGTQYF. The CDR3 DNA is TGTGCCAGCAGACTGAATTGGGCCGGAGGGACCCAGTACTTC. The rearrangement links TRBV2 to TRBJ2-5; D is possibly TRBD2 (5 bases). Per germline, CDR1 SNHLY and CDR2 FYNNEI. V was clipped by 6 bases and J by 7 bases, with 18 bases between them. The CDR3 runs 14 residues.

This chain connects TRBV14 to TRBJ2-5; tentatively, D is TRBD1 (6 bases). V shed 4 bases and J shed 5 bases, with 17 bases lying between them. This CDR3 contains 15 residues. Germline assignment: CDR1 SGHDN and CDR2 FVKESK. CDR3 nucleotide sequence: TGTGCCAGCAGCCCCCGATCAGGGGCACGGGAGACCCAGTACTTC. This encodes CASSPRSGARETQYF.

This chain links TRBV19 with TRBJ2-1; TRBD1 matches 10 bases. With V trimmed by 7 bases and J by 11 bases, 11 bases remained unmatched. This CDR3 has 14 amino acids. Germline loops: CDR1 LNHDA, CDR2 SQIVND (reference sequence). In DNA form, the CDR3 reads TGTGCCAGTAATGAGGGACAGGGGACACCCAAGCAGTTCTTC. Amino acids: CASNEGQGTPKQFF.